A selection of T cell receptor beta chains follows, all from one sample in a study of blood T cell repertoires in COVID-19. TCRdb keeps only in-frame clones here, not all; method: immunoSEQ multiplex PCR. The sample gives about 130,000 clones, roughly 83% of which show up once; 37% is in the top ten. Sequencing input: peripheral blood. The receptor source for this set is a man aged 40-49 years with active or convalescent COVID-19. CDR3s include the opening cysteine and the closing phenylalanine or tryptophan. Fields, in order: clone size, D gene, V gene, J gene, CDR3 DNA, CDR3 protein. D genes are given only for firm matches. Not all rows give a size; the values are once, few, many and, for expanded clones, a class.

abundance: -; d_gene: TRBD1; v_gene: TRBV6-2/TRBV6-3; j_gene: TRBJ2-5; CDR3nt: TGTGCCAGCAGCCAGGAGATATCAGGGGGCCGGGAGACCCAGTACTTC; CDR3aa: CASSQEISGGRETQYF
abundance: -; d_gene: TRBD2; v_gene: TRBV19; j_gene: TRBJ2-5; CDR3nt: TGTGCCAGTAGTATTAGTCTCAGCGGGGGGGACCAAGAGACCCAGTACTTC; CDR3aa: CASSISLSGGDQETQYF
abundance: -; d_gene: TRBD2; v_gene: TRBV7-3; j_gene: TRBJ2-3; CDR3nt: TGTGCCAGCAGCGCCCAGGCCGAGGCGGGGGGCACAGATACGCAGTATTTT; CDR3aa: CASSAQAEAGGTDTQYF
abundance: few; d_gene: TRBD1; v_gene: TRBV7-2; j_gene: TRBJ1-3; CDR3nt: TGTGCCAGCAGTCTTGGACAGGGAGCGGGAAACACCATATATTTT; CDR3aa: CASSLGQGAGNTIYF
abundance: -; d_gene: TRBD1; v_gene: TRBV7-8; j_gene: TRBJ1-3; CDR3nt: TGTGCCAGCAGCCAGGGGGAGAGGGTGGGCTCGGATTTT; CDR3aa: CASSQGERVGSDF
abundance: -; d_gene: TRBD1; v_gene: TRBV24-1; j_gene: TRBJ2-6; CDR3nt: TGTGCCACCAGCGCCGGGACAGGGAAGGCTGGGGCCAACGTCCTGACTTTC; CDR3aa: CATSAGTGKAGANVLTF
abundance: -; d_gene: -; v_gene: TRBV5-5; j_gene: TRBJ2-7; CDR3nt: TGTGCCAGCAGCTTTTTAACAGGACCTTCCTACGAGCAGTACTTC; CDR3aa: CASSFLTGPSYEQYF
abundance: -; d_gene: -; v_gene: TRBV19; j_gene: TRBJ2-1; CDR3nt: TGTGCCAGTAGTATATTTCGGGGGAATTACAATGAGCAGTTCTTC; CDR3aa: CASSIFRGNYNEQFF
abundance: -; d_gene: TRBD1; v_gene: TRBV5-1; j_gene: TRBJ2-7; CDR3nt: TGCGCCAGCAGACGTCTCTTGGGACAGGCGAGGGAAGACCTCTACGAGCAGTACTTC; CDR3aa: CASRRLLGQAREDLYEQYF
abundance: once; d_gene: -; v_gene: TRBV24-1; j_gene: TRBJ2-7; CDR3nt: TGTGCCACCAGTCTTGAGGGGGTTCAGCAGTACTTC; CDR3aa: CATSLEGVQQYF
abundance: -; d_gene: -; v_gene: TRBV7-3; j_gene: TRBJ2-1; CDR3nt: TGTGCCAGCAGCTCCTCCGACAGGTCGTTCTCCTACAATGAGCAGTTCTTC; CDR3aa: CASSSSDRSFSYNEQFF
abundance: few; d_gene: -; v_gene: TRBV7-9; j_gene: TRBJ2-3; CDR3nt: TGTGCCAGCAGCCACAATTCAGCAGATACGCAGTATTTT; CDR3aa: CASSHNSADTQYF
abundance: -; d_gene: TRBD2; v_gene: TRBV10-1; j_gene: TRBJ2-7; CDR3nt: TGCGCCAGCAGTGTGACTACTAGCGGGATAGTCGAGCAGTACTTC; CDR3aa: CASSVTTSGIVEQYF
abundance: -; d_gene: -; v_gene: TRBV30; j_gene: TRBJ2-2; CDR3nt: TGTGCCTGGGCATGGCGGGGAGGCGGGGAGCTGTTTTTT; CDR3aa: CAWAWRGGGELFF
abundance: -; d_gene: -; v_gene: TRBV7-2; j_gene: TRBJ1-2; CDR3nt: TGTGCCAGCAGCTTAGGGACAGCCTTTGGGTATGGCTACACCTTC; CDR3aa: CASSLGTAFGYGYTF
abundance: -; d_gene: -; v_gene: TRBV5-4; j_gene: TRBJ2-4; CDR3nt: TGTGCCAGCACCCCTGGAGGGGGCTTGGCCAAAAACATTCAGTACTTC; CDR3aa: CASTPGGGLAKNIQYF
abundance: few; d_gene: TRBD1; v_gene: TRBV9; j_gene: TRBJ2-1; CDR3nt: TGTGCCAGCAGCACCGGACAGGGGAAGGATGAGCAGTTCTTC; CDR3aa: CASSTGQGKDEQFF
abundance: -; d_gene: TRBD2; v_gene: TRBV19; j_gene: TRBJ2-1; CDR3nt: TGTGCCAGCACGCTAGCGGTGAGCTCCTACAATGAGCAGTTCTTC; CDR3aa: CASTLAVSSYNEQFF
abundance: -; d_gene: -; v_gene: TRBV11-3; j_gene: TRBJ2-3; CDR3nt: TGTGCCAGCAGCTCCGGACGGGGAAGCACAGATACGCAGTATTTT; CDR3aa: CASSSGRGSTDTQYF
abundance: few; d_gene: TRBD1; v_gene: TRBV5-1; j_gene: TRBJ1-1; CDR3nt: TGCGCCAGCAGCACAGGACAGGGAGGGGCGGCTGAAGCTTTCTTT; CDR3aa: CASSTGQGGAAEAFF